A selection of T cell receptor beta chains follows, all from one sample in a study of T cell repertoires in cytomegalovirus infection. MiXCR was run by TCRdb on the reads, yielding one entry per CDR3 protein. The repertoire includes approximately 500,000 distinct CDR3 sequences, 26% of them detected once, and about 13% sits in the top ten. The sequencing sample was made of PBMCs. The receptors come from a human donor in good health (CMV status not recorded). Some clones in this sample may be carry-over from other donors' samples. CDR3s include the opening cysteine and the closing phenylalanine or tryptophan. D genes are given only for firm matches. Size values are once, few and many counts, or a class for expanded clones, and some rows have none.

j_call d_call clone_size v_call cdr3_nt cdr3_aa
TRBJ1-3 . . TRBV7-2 TGTGCCAGCAGCTTAATCCCGGGGGCAAGTGGAAACACCATATATTTT CASSLIPGASGNTIYF
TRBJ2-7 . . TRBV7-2 TGTGCCAGCAGCTTGGCTAACACACTCTACGAGCAGTACTTC CASSLANTLYEQYF
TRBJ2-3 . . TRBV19 TGTGCCAGTACCAACCCCTTTGGGGATACGCAGTATTTT CASTNPFGDTQYF
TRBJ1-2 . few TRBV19 TGTGCCAGCCGTGCATGGGGTTATGGCTACACCTTC CASRAWGYGYTF
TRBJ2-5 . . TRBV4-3 TGCGCCAGCAGCCAAGATCGGGAAGAGACCCAGTACTTC CASSQDREETQYF
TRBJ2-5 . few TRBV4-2 TGTGCCAGCAGCCAGGTCACTACGGCCGGAAAAGAGACCCAGTACTTC CASSQVTTAGKETQYF
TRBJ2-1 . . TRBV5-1 TGCGCCAGCAGCTTCATAAGATACTCCTACAATGAGCAGTTCTTC CASSFIRYSYNEQFF
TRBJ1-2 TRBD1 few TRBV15 TGTGCCACCAGCCTTCTAGGGGCAGGGGGGAACTATGGCTACACCTTC CATSLLGAGGNYGYTF
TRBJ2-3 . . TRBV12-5 TGTGCTAGTGGTTTGGGGCAACATGAGGATACGCAGTATTTT CASGLGQHEDTQYF
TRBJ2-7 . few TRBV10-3 TGTGCCATCAGTGACCCTACGAGCTCCTACGAGCAGTACTTC CAISDPTSSYEQYF
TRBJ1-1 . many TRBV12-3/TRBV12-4 TGTGCCAGCCACTTGGGACTTTCGGAAACTGAAGCTTTCTTT CASHLGLSETEAFF
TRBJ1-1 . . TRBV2 TGTGCCAGCAGTGAAGCGCGCAGGGGACGGACTGAAGCTTTCTTT CASSEARRGRTEAFF
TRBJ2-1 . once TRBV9 TGTGCCAGCAGCGTAGCTGGTAGCGGAGGCAGGAATGAGCAGTTCTTC CASSVAGSGGRNEQFF
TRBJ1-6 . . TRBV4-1 TGCGCCAGCAGCCTAGTACCGGGTTATAATTCACCCCTCCACTTT CASSLVPGYNSPLHF
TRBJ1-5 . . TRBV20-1 TGCAGTGCTAGGTATCTCTTGCGATCGAGCAATCAGCCCCAGCATTTT CSARYLLRSSNQPQHF
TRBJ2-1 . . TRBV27 TGTGCCAGCAGTCACCTCCCGCCGTTATCGTCCTTGGGTAATGAGCAGTTCTTC CASSHLPPLSSLGNEQFF
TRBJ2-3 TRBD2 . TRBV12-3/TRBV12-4 TGTGCCAGCAGTCCTCGACTAGCGGGAGCCCAGGCGGATAATACAGATACGCAGTATTTT CASSPRLAGAQADNTDTQYF
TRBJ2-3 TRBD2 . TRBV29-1 TGCAGCGTAGTAGCGGGAGGGTCCCCAGATACGCAGTATTTT CSVVAGGSPDTQYF
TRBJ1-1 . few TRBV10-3 TGTGCCATCAGTGAAGGAATGTCTGAAGCTTTCTTT CAISEGMSEAFF
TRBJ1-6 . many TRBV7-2 TGTGCCAGCAGCCCGGGAGACTATAATTCACCCCTCCACTTT CASSPGDYNSPLHF
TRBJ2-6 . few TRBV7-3 TGTGCCAGCAGCCAAGGGTTCACTGGGGCCAACGTCCTGACTTTC CASSQGFTGANVLTF
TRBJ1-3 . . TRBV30 TGTGCCTGGGCCCCATTCATCGTTCCAGGGAGCTCTGGAAACACCATATATTTT CAWAPFIVPGSSGNTIYF
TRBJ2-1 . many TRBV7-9 TGTGCCAGCAGCTCCGTCGGTCGGGGGCCGACCGATGAGCAGTTCTTC CASSSVGRGPTDEQFF
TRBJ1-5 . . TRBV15 TGTGCCACCAGCAGAGCAGGGAGCAATCAGCCCCAGCATTTT CATSRAGSNQPQHF
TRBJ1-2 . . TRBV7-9 TGTGCCAGCAGCGCAACAGGGCCCTATGGCTACACCTTC CASSATGPYGYTF
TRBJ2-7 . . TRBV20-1 TGCAGTGCTGATGGACCAGCCCTCTACGAGCAGTACTTC CSADGPALYEQYF
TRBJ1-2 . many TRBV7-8 TGTGCCAGCAGCTTAGCCAGAGTTACTGTCGGCTACACCTTC CASSLARVTVGYTF
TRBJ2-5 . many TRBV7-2 TGTGCCAGCAGCTCCAATAGTGTCCAAGAGACCCAGTACTTC CASSSNSVQETQYF
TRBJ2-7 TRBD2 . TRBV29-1 TGCAGCGTTGAGGAAGGACTAGCGGGAGTATCCGAGCAGTACTTC CSVEEGLAGVSEQYF
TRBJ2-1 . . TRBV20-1 TGCAGTGCTCCTAACTTCGGGGTTTCCTCCTACAATGAGCAGTTCTTC CSAPNFGVSSYNEQFF
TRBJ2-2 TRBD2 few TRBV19 TGTGCCAGCGAGAGGCTAGCGGGAGCGATCGAGCTGTTTTTT CASERLAGAIELFF
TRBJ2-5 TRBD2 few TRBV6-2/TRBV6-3 TGTGCCAGCAGTTACCCTACTAGCGGGAGGGCCGACCAAGAGACCCAGTACTTC CASSYPTSGRADQETQYF
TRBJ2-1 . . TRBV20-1 TGCAGTGCTACCGACCTCCAGCGTTCTCCCTACAATGAGCAGTTCTTC CSATDLQRSPYNEQFF
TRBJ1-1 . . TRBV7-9 TGTGCCAGCAGCCCCCCTAGGGACCCAATGAACACTGAAGCTTTCTTT CASSPPRDPMNTEAFF
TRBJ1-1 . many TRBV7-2 TGTGCCAGCAGCTTCAGGCCTGTGTTCATGAACACTGAAGCTTTCTTT CASSFRPVFMNTEAFF
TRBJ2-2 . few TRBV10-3 TGTGCCATCAGTGAAGTCGTTGGCGGGGAGCTGTTTTTT CAISEVVGGELFF
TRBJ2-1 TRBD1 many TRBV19 TGTGCCAGTAGTCCCCCCCGACAGGGTCTCTACAATGAGCAGTTCTTC CASSPPRQGLYNEQFF